The 26 T cell receptor beta chains reported below all come from one sample, sequenced in a study of blood T cell repertoires in COVID-19. Assay: immunoSEQ multiplex PCR; the TCRdb copy retains only in-frame clones and omits some. The table includes about half a million clones, 80% to 90% detected once. What was sequenced was peripheral blood. These receptors came from a human donor in a cohort sampled during active COVID-19.

A remark on this clone: The same CDR3 is also encoded by other DNA sequences in this sample. The chain couples TRBV19 to TRBJ2-1; 8 positions match TRBD2. The CDR3 covers 16 residues. CDR1 and CDR2 (germline): LNHDA, SQIVND (reference sequence). V was pared by 4 bases and J by 0 bases, with 5 bases of the junction left unmatched. CDR3 nucleotides: TGTGCCAGTAGTACCACGGGGGGGAGCTCCTACAATGAGCAGTTCTTC. This translates into CASSTTGGSSYNEQFF.

The count of this clone is one. J is TRBJ2-7 and V is TRBV3-1 (or the pseudogene TRBV3-2); D may be TRBD2 (6 bases). The length of the CDR3 is 13 residues. The ends were cut back, 4 bases at V and 0 bases at J, with 7 bases in the middle. Germline V gene data show CDR1 as LGHDT and CDR2 as YNNKEL (reference sequence). The CDR3 region has the DNA TGTGCCAGCAGCCGGGGACTCTCCTACGAGCAGTACTTC. It translates to CASSRGLSYEQYF.

The J gene is TRBJ2-2, the V gene TRBV7-2; TRBD2 might be the D (6 bases). Germline loops: CDR1 SGHTA, CDR2 FQGNSA. With 2 bases removed from V and 4 bases from J, the gap between germline ends came to 14 bases. The CDR3 covers 16 residues. The CDR3 DNA sequence: TGTGCCAGCAGCTTATGGGCGGGGCGGGGCACCGGGGAGCTGTTTTTT. Protein product: CASSLWAGRGTGELFF.

The V call is TRBV15, the J call TRBJ2-3, with TRBD1 matching 7 bases. The CDR3 loop spans 16 amino acids. V dropped 1 base and J dropped 2; count of bases not matched to a gene: 6. From germline, CDR1 is LNHNV and CDR2 YYDKDF (reference sequence). Here the CDR3 DNA reads TGTGCCACCAGCAGAGCAGTAGGGGGCTACACAGATACGCAGTATTTT. As protein: CATSRAVGGYTDTQYF.

This chain links TRBV6-5 with TRBJ1-2, with a weak D call TRBD1 (5 bases). The germline V gene has CDR1 MNHEY and CDR2 SVGAGI. Trimming cost V 2 bases and J 8 bases, with 12 bases left between them. The CDR3 loop spans 13 amino acids. The CDR3 DNA sequence: TGTGCCAGCAGTTACCTGGGGGGAAGAGGCTACACCTTC. This sequence encodes CASSYLGGRGYTF.

The gene calls are TRBV9 and TRBJ2-5; possible D gene TRBD1, 5 bases. The CDR3 consists of 14 residues. V dropped 0 bases and J dropped 5 bases, with 11 bases sitting between them. From germline, CDR1 is SGDLS and CDR2 YYNGEE. The CDR3 reads CASSVGQGMETQYF. The CDR3 coding sequence is TGTGCCAGCAGCGTAGGGCAGGGAATGGAGACCCAGTACTTC. Full variable domain (missing parts from reference TRBV9 and TRBJ2-5): DSGVTQTPKHLITATGQRVTLRCSPRSGDLSVYWYQQSLDQGLQFLIQYYNGEERAKGNILERFSAQQFPDLHSELNLSSLELGDSALYFCASSVGQGMETQYFGPGTRLLVL.

The CDR3 coding sequence is TGTGCCAGCAGCGCATCCCCAGGGGGCGGTGGCTACACCTTC. It encodes CASSASPGGGGYTF. The V and J genes are TRBV13 and TRBJ1-2; 8 bases match TRBD1. After removal of 5 bases from V and 7 bases from J, the junction contained 9 bases not matched to a gene. This CDR3 contains 14 residues. Per the germline V gene, CDR1 is PRHDT and CDR2 is FYEKMQ (reference sequence).

V and J are TRBV7-3 and TRBJ2-1; 11 positions agree with TRBD2. CDR1 SGHTA and CDR2 FQGTGA come from the germline V gene. J was trimmed by 7 bases and V by 5 bases; bases with no gene match: 4. The CDR3 length is 14 residues. Here the CDR3 DNA reads TGTGCCAGCAGCGTGACTAGCGGGGTAAATGAGCAGTTCTTC. Amino acid sequence: CASSVTSGVNEQFF.

The CDR3 sequence is CASSRDTYEQYF. In nucleotides, the CDR3 is TGTGCCAGCAGTAGAGATACCTACGAGCAGTACTTC. V usage is TRBV12-3 or TRBV12-4 and J usage is TRBJ2-7; no firm D call. The germline V and J ends were trimmed by 5 bases and 2 bases, with 7 bases remaining between them. The CDR3 extends over 12 amino acids.

V and J are TRBV10-1 and TRBJ2-3, with a tentative D call TRBD1 (5 bases). Germline CDR1 WNHNN, CDR2 SYGVQD (reference sequence). V was pared by 3 bases and J by 2 bases, with 12 bases between. CDR3 length: 15 residues. The CDR3 DNA sequence: TGCGCCAGCAGTGATGGGGCAGGTTCCACAGATACGCAGTATTTT. Translated: CASSDGAGSTDTQYF.

CDR3 sequence: CASSPDRETGELFF. In DNA, the CDR3 is TGTGCCAGTAGTCCGGACAGGGAAACCGGGGAGCTGTTTTTT. This chain links TRBV19 with TRBJ2-2; TRBD1 matches 8 bases. V trimming: 5 bases; J trimming: 5 bases; junction bases outside the gene matches: 4. Per the germline V gene, CDR1 is LNHDA and CDR2 is SQIVND (reference sequence). The CDR3 loop spans 14 amino acids.

V gene TRBV7-9 combines with J gene TRBJ2-1; perhaps TRBD2 as D (5 bases). There are 19 residues in the CDR3. V was shortened by 1 base and J by 5 bases, with 24 bases between the two germline ends. Looked up from germline, CDR1 is SEHNR and CDR2 is FQNEAQ (reference sequence). Written as DNA, the CDR3 is TGTGCCAGCAGCTTAGGGAAGGGTAGGACCCGGACTCGGAACAATGAGCAGTTCTTC. This gives the protein CASSLGKGRTRTRNNEQFF.

V is TRBV30 and J is TRBJ1-4; the match to TRBD1 covers 7 bases. The J segment lost 7 bases and the V segment lost 8 bases, leaving 10 bases of the junction unmatched. In germline, CDR1 is GTSNPN, CDR2 SVGIG (reference sequence). There are 13 residues in the CDR3. The CDR3 reads CASPGQPTEKLFF. The DNA for the CDR3 is TGTGCCAGCCCGGGACAGCCGACTGAAAAACTGTTTTTT.

The chain combines TRBV3-1 (or the pseudogene TRBV3-2) with TRBJ2-7, with D maybe TRBD2 (5 bases). The ends were cut back, 4 bases at V and 2 bases at J, with 18 bases in the middle. This CDR3 is 16 amino acids long. Germline CDR1 LGHDT, CDR2 YNNKEL (reference sequence). For the CDR3, the DNA is TGTGCCAGCAGCCGAAGAGGGTGGGAGCCGCCCTACGAGCAGTACTTC. This encodes CASSRRGWEPPYEQYF.

In regard to this clone: The same CDR3 can be traced to other DNA sequences in this sample. This chain joins TRBV30 and TRBJ2-5; 9 bases agree with TRBD1. Germline CDR1 and CDR2: GTSNPN and SVGIG (reference sequence). The V segment lost 3 bases and the J segment 5 bases; nucleotides outside the gene matches: 4. The CDR3 covers 13 residues. The CDR3 region is CAWRDRGWETQYF. CDR3 in DNA: TGTGCCTGGAGGGACAGGGGCTGGGAGACCCAGTACTTC. Together with reference TRBV30 and TRBJ2-5, the CDR3 gives the full variable domain: SQTIHQWPATLVQPVGSPLSLECTVEGTSNPNLYWYRQAAGRGLQLLFYSVGIGQISSEVPQNLSASRPQDRQFILSSKKLLLSDSGFYLCAWRDRGWETQYFGPGTRLLVL.

The chain employs TRBV6-5 and TRBJ1-2; D is unclear. V dropped 8 bases and J dropped 4 bases, with 14 bases sitting between them. Germline V gene lookup returns CDR1 MNHEY and CDR2 SVGAGI. This CDR3 has 13 amino acids. This CDR3 is CASHDSPSYGYTF. CDR3 coding DNA: TGTGCCAGCCACGACTCACCGAGCTATGGCTACACCTTC.

This clone came up a few times. V gene TRBV4-2 combines with J gene TRBJ1-2; D is perhaps TRBD1 (5 bases). The V end lost 3 bases, the J end lost 7 bases, and 15 bases lay between the germline ends. The germline V gene has CDR1 LGHNA and CDR2 YNFKEQ. This CDR3 is built from 14 residues. Here the CDR3 DNA reads TGTGCCAGCAGCCACGGGCAGGGCCTTGGTGGCTACACCTTC. Protein sequence: CASSHGQGLGGYTF.

The chain recombines TRBV28 with TRBJ1-2; 8 bases line up with TRBD1. V shed 5 bases and J 8 bases; nucleotides not matched to a gene: 10. Germline loops: CDR1 MDHEN, CDR2 SYDVKM. The CDR3 is 14 residues long. CDR3 DNA: TGTGCCAGCAGTCCCAGGGGACAGGTGAAAGGCTACACCTTC. Protein product: CASSPRGQVKGYTF.

The V gene is TRBV11-2, the J gene TRBJ1-2; TRBD1 aligns across 9 bases. Germline CDR1 SGHAT, CDR2 FQNNGV. The ends lost 5 bases at V and 5 bases at J; junction bases unmatched: 9. This CDR3 comprises 15 residues. For the CDR3, the DNA is TGTGCCAGCAGCCCCACCGGGACAGGGATATATGGCTACACCTTC. It is translated as CASSPTGTGIYGYTF.

The gene calls are TRBV5-6 and TRBJ1-2; 8 bases match TRBD1. Germline values: CDR1 SGHDT, CDR2 YYEEEE. This CDR3 spans 13 amino acids. Germline trimming cut 3 bases from V and 7 bases from J; bases unmatched to any gene: 5. The CDR3 nucleotides are TGTGCCAGCAGCTCCAGGGGGCTGGCTGGCTACACCTTC. Translating gives CASSSRGLAGYTF.

This clone was recorded only once. The CDR3 coding sequence is TGCGCCAGCAGCCAAGGTTCCAGGGGCTCTGGAAACACCATATATTTT. Translation: CASSQGSRGSGNTIYF. The genes are TRBV4-1 and TRBJ1-3, with D possibly matching TRBD1 (6 bases). Germline assignment: CDR1 MGHRA and CDR2 YSYEKL. With 1 base removed from V and 0 bases from J, the gap between germline ends came to 10 bases. The CDR3 runs 16 residues.

The chain recombines TRBV3-1 (or the pseudogene TRBV3-2) with TRBJ2-1, with D possibly TRBD1 on 6 matching bases. The germline V and J ends were trimmed by 4 bases and 6 bases, with 10 bases remaining between them. The CDR3 length is 13 residues. Germline V gene lookup returns CDR1 LGHDT and CDR2 YNNKEL (reference sequence). The chain's CDR3 is CASSLNRVNEQFF. CDR3 in DNA: TGTGCCAGCAGCCTTAACAGGGTCAATGAGCAGTTCTTC.

This clone has just one count. The chain couples TRBV5-1 to TRBJ1-1; 8 nucleotides match TRBD1. V lost 9 bases, J lost 4 bases, and 8 bases stayed unmatched. Per germline, CDR1 SGHRS and CDR2 YFSETQ. This CDR3 is built from 13 residues. The CDR3 DNA follows: TGCGCCACTGGACAGGGAGGAGGCACTGAAGCTTTCTTT. It encodes CATGQGGGTEAFF.

The chain combines TRBV2 with TRBJ1-2; D possibly corresponds to TRBD1 (6 bases). Germline CDR1 SNHLY, CDR2 FYNNEI. The CDR3 runs 13 residues. V lost 6 bases and J 0 bases, leaving 8 bases between the germline ends. For the CDR3, the DNA is TGTGCCAGCAGGGACAGAGCTAACTATGGCTACACCTTC. Protein: CASRDRANYGYTF.

V gene TRBV7-2 combines with J gene TRBJ1-1, with a tentative D call TRBD1 (6 bases). Per the germline V gene, CDR1 is SGHTA and CDR2 is FQGNSA. The CDR3 is 14 amino acids. Trimming removed 4 bases at V and 0 bases at J, with 9 bases between. CDR3 loop: CASSSDRLNTEAFF. CDR3 in DNA: TGTGCCAGCAGCTCGGACAGACTGAACACTGAAGCTTTCTTT.

This clone appeared a single time. The gene calls are TRBV5-1 and TRBJ2-3, with a tentative D call TRBD2 (6 bases). This CDR3 has 15 amino acids. The germline CDR1 and CDR2 sequences are SGHRS and YFSETQ. The ends were cut back, 0 bases at V and 3 bases at J, with 11 bases in the middle. CDR3 coding DNA: TGCGCCAGCAGCTTGGACGGGAGTACGACAGATACGCAGTATTTT. Translating it yields CASSLDGSTTDTQYF.